These 26 T cell receptor beta chains originate from one sample sequenced in a study of cytomegalovirus exposure and HLA in healthy donors. Primers included in the PCR were 60 Vbeta and 13 Jbeta primers. Measured with immunoSEQ multiplex PCR; TCRdb has only the in-frame clones, and not every one. The sample lists approximately 180,000 clones; about three quarters were seen once. The material sequenced was PBMCs. The receptor source for this set is a woman aged 40 to 49 in good health and CMV-seronegative.

This CDR3 reads CASSPAEGTAASGANVLTF. CDR3 nucleotide sequence: TGTGCCAGCAGCCCTGCTGAGGGGACAGCCGCCTCTGGGGCCAACGTCCTGACTTTC. The chain has TRBV7-2 and TRBJ2-6; 7 bases are a match to TRBD1. The length of the CDR3 is 19 residues. With V trimmed by 5 bases and J by 0 bases, 13 bases remained unmatched. CDR1 SGHTA and CDR2 FQGNSA come from the germline V gene.

The chain combines TRBV6-6 with TRBJ2-1, with TRBD2 identical over 10 bases. Germline V gene sequence: CDR1 MNHNY, CDR2 SVGAGI (reference sequence). CDR3 size: 15 residues. J was trimmed by 5 bases and V by 5 bases; bases with no gene match: 6. In nucleotides, the CDR3 is TGTGCCAGCAGTCCCAGGACTAGCGGAAACAATGAGCAGTTCTTC. The encoded protein is CASSPRTSGNNEQFF.

Regarding this clone: Additional DNA sequences in this sample encode the identical CDR3. The chain recombines TRBV7-2 with TRBJ2-1; possible D gene TRBD1, 6 bases. Trimming removed 2 bases at V and 7 bases at J, with 6 bases between. CDR3 length: 12 amino acids. CDR1 is SGHTA, CDR2 FQGNSA, per germline. The CDR3 reads CASSLRGNEQFF. The CDR3 bases are TGTGCCAGCAGCTTAAGGGGGAATGAGCAGTTCTTC. The variable domain in full, with the rest retrieved from reference TRBV7-2 and TRBJ2-1, is GAGVSQSPSNKVTEKGKDVELRCDPISGHTALYWYRQSLGQGLEFLIYFQGNSAPDKSGLPSDRFSAERTGGSVSTLTIQRTQQEDSAVYLCASSLRGNEQFFGPGTRLTVL.

This clone occurred once. V gene TRBV5-4 combines with J gene TRBJ1-2; the D gene is possibly TRBD1 (6 bases). The CDR3 covers 13 residues. The germline CDR1 and CDR2 sequences are SGHNT and YYREEE (reference sequence). V was clipped by 4 bases and J by 4 bases, with 11 bases between them. The CDR3 region is CASSGTQGYGYTF. The DNA of the CDR3 is TGTGCCAGCAGCGGAACACAGGGCTATGGCTACACCTTC.

This chain joins TRBV7-2 and TRBJ1-1; D might be TRBD1 (5 bases). Trimming cost V 1 base and J 1 base, with 10 bases left between them. The CDR3 totals 15 residues. In germline, CDR1 is SGHTA, CDR2 FQGNSA. CDR3 residues: CASSLVIGANTEAFF. For the CDR3, the DNA is TGTGCCAGCAGCTTAGTTATAGGGGCGAACACTGAAGCTTTCTTT. Together with reference TRBV7-2 and TRBJ1-1, the CDR3 gives the full variable domain: GAGVSQSPSNKVTEKGKDVELRCDPISGHTALYWYRQSLGQGLEFLIYFQGNSAPDKSGLPSDRFSAERTGGSVSTLTIQRTQQEDSAVYLCASSLVIGANTEAFFGQGTRLTVV.

This sequence joins TRBV30 and TRBJ1-1, with D perhaps TRBD1 (5 bases). There are 12 residues in the CDR3. The ends were cut back, 4 bases at V and 8 bases at J, with 14 bases in the middle. In germline, CDR1 is GTSNPN, CDR2 SVGIG (reference sequence). The CDR3 DNA follows: TGTGCCTGGACCCGCGGGGCGCCCGAAGCTTTCTTT. As protein: CAWTRGAPEAFF.

This clone showed up just a few times. The chain combines TRBV29-1 with TRBJ1-1, with D tentatively TRBD1 (5 bases). Deletions cut 8 bases from V and 5 bases from J, with 24 bases between. The CDR3 spans 15 residues. Germline V gene data show CDR1 as SQVTM and CDR2 as ANQGSEA. The CDR3, as DNA: TGCAGCTTTTCCGGGGGGACCTCCGTGGGGACTGAAGCTTTCTTT. Its translation is CSFSGGTSVGTEAFF.

The chain recombines TRBV28 with TRBJ1-1, with D perhaps matching TRBD1 (5 bases). Trimming removed 5 bases from V and 3 bases from J, with 16 bases in between. This CDR3 spans 15 amino acids. Germline CDR1 MDHEN, CDR2 SYDVKM. CDR3 DNA: TGTGCCAGCAGTAGGATCAGGGTTAGGGACACTGAAGCTTTCTTT. The encoded protein is CASSRIRVRDTEAFF.

The CDR3: CASSSGTSGRQGELFF. CDR3 coding DNA: TGCGCCAGCAGCTCCGGGACTAGCGGGAGGCAGGGGGAGCTGTTTTTT. V is TRBV5-1 and J is TRBJ2-2; 15 bases fit TRBD2. With V trimmed by 3 bases and J by 8 bases, 5 bases remained unmatched. In germline, CDR1 is SGHRS, CDR2 YFSETQ. This CDR3 spans 16 amino acids.

The table lists this clone with a few counts. The V call is TRBV18, the J call TRBJ1-1; 8 nucleotides line up with TRBD1. After removal of 3 bases from V and 9 bases from J, the junction contained 9 bases not matched to a gene. The CDR3 has 14 residues. Germline lookup yields CDR1 KGHSH and CDR2 LQKENI. CDR3 nucleotide sequence: TGTGCCAGCTCACCTGACAGGGGCAACCCCAAAGCTTTCTTT. It translates to CASSPDRGNPKAFF. The full variable domain, with the rest looked up from reference TRBV18 and TRBJ1-1, is NAGVMQNPRHLVRRRGQEARLRCSPMKGHSHVYWYRQLPEEGLKFMVYLQKENIIDESGMPKERFSAEFPKEGPSILRIQQVVRGDSAAYFCASSPDRGNPKAFFGQGTRLTVV.

The genes are TRBV5-4 and TRBJ1-2; D is unclear. Trimming shortened V by 3 bases and J by 12 bases, and 18 bases separated the two germline ends. Per the germline V gene, CDR1 is SGHNT and CDR2 is YYREEE (reference sequence). CDR3 length: 13 residues. CDR3 nucleotide sequence: TGTGCCAGCAGCTCCTTAGGAGTCTCCTCCGACACCTTC. It yields the protein CASSSLGVSSDTF.

CDR3: CSVEATGNGELFF. CDR3 nucleotide sequence: TGCAGCGTTGAAGCTACGGGGAACGGGGAGCTGTTTTTT. The V and J genes are TRBV29-1 and TRBJ2-2, with a possible D match to TRBD2 (5 bases). The CDR3 sequence is 13 residues long. The V end lost 1 base, the J end lost 7 bases, and 10 bases lay between the germline ends. The germline gives CDR1 SQVTM, CDR2 ANQGSEA.

The chain links TRBV15 to TRBJ2-2; D unclear. The CDR3 covers 15 residues. Germline V gives CDR1 LNHNV, CDR2 YYDKDF (reference sequence). The V end was cut by 5 bases, the J end by 5 bases, with 15 bases between. As DNA, the CDR3 is TGTGCCACCAGCTTACAGATAGTTTTTACCGGGGAGCTGTTTTTT. It encodes CATSLQIVFTGELFF.

This clone showed up just a few times. The chain recombines TRBV6-5 with TRBJ1-2; TRBD1 agrees at 11 bases. V dropped 7 bases and J dropped 4; count of bases not matched to a gene: 2. CDR1 is MNHEY, CDR2 SVGAGI, per germline. This CDR3 is built from 13 residues. The CDR3 loop reads CASKGTGGYGYTF. Written as DNA, the CDR3 is TGTGCCAGCAAAGGGACAGGGGGCTATGGCTACACCTTC.

The V gene is TRBV9, the J gene TRBJ2-5; 8 nucleotides match TRBD2. CDR3 length: 16 residues. Germline V CDR1 and CDR2: SGDLS, YYNGEE. The V and J ends lost 4 bases and 4 bases, in that order; junction bases with no gene match: 12. The CDR3 region has the DNA TGTGCCAGCAGCCCCTGGCGGAGCGGGAGAGGAGAGACCCAGTACTTC. It is translated as CASSPWRSGRGETQYF.

The gene calls are TRBV7-9 and TRBJ1-1; D perhaps matches TRBD1 (6 bases). V lost 5 bases, J lost 7 bases, and 11 bases lay in between. The CDR3 length is 12 residues. The germline gives CDR1 SEHNR, CDR2 FQNEAQ (reference sequence). The CDR3 spells CASSQTGFEAFF. In DNA, the CDR3 is TGTGCCAGCAGCCAAACAGGGTTTGAAGCTTTCTTT.

The chain joins TRBV7-2 to TRBJ2-6, with unresolved D. Germline-derived CDR1 and CDR2 are SGHTA and FQGNSA. V dropped 2 bases and J dropped 0 bases, with 8 bases sitting between them. The CDR3 has 16 amino acids. The CDR3, as DNA: TGTGCCAGCAGCTTACAGGCGACCTCTGGGGCCAACGTCCTGACTTTC. Translating it yields CASSLQATSGANVLTF.

The chain carries TRBV10-3 and TRBJ1-1; tentative D call: TRBD1 (6 bases). There are 16 residues in the CDR3. From germline, CDR1 is ENHRY and CDR2 SYGVKD. The V gene lost 2 bases and the J gene lost 1 base, with 14 bases spanning the gap. CDR3 nucleotide sequence: TGTGCCATCAGTGAGCCCACCCAGACAGGGAACACTGAAGCTTTCTTT. Its protein is CAISEPTQTGNTEAFF.

V gene TRBV7-4 combines with J gene TRBJ2-7; tentatively, D is TRBD1 (7 bases). V lost 4 bases to trimming and J lost 1 base, with 14 bases between them. The length of the CDR3 is 15 residues. The germline gives CDR1 SGHVT, CDR2 SQSDAQ. In DNA, the CDR3 is TGTGCCAGCAGCTGTGCGGGACAGCCTTCCTACGAGCAGTACTTC. Its protein product is CASSCAGQPSYEQYF. Using reference TRBV7-4 and TRBJ2-7 for the parts outside the CDR3, the full variable domain is GAGVSQSPRYKVAKRGRDVALRCDSISGHVTLYWYRQTLGQGSEVLTYSQSDAQRDKSGRPSGRFSAERPERSVSTLKIQRTEQGDSAVYLCASSCAGQPSYEQYFGPGTRLTVT.

The V gene is TRBV12-5, the J gene TRBJ2-1, with a possible D match to TRBD2 (6 bases). Germline V gives CDR1 LGHNT, CDR2 FRNRAP. The V gene lost 6 bases and the J gene lost 4 bases, with 16 bases spanning the gap. CDR3 size: 15 residues. Here the CDR3 DNA reads TGTGCTAGTGGCCGACTAGGGAAGCAATACAATGAGCAGTTCTTC. Translation gives CASGRLGKQYNEQFF.

This chain links TRBV5-1 with TRBJ1-1; maybe TRBD1 (6 bases). CDR3 length: 16 residues. The ends were cut back, 0 bases at V and 5 bases at J, with 17 bases in the middle. The germline V gene encodes CDR1 SGHRS and CDR2 YFSETQ. As DNA, the CDR3 is TGCGCCAGCAGCTTGGATGTCGGTCAGGGGAGAACTGAAGCTTTCTTT. Protein: CASSLDVGQGRTEAFF. Full variable domain (outside the CDR3, taken from reference TRBV5-1 and TRBJ1-1): KAGVTQTPRYLIKTRGQQVTLSCSPISGHRSVSWYQQTPGQGLQFLFEYFSETQRNKGNFPGRFSGRQFSNSRSEMNVSTLELGDSALYLCASSLDVGQGRTEAFFGQGTRLTVV.

The chain couples TRBV7-8 to TRBJ2-5; D may be TRBD1 (5 bases). Germline CDR1 reads SGHVS; CDR2 reads FQNEAQ. With 0 bases removed from V and 5 bases from J, the gap between germline ends came to 13 bases. The CDR3 consists of 15 residues. Here the CDR3 reads CASSLAQGSHETQYF. In DNA form, the CDR3 reads TGTGCCAGCAGCTTAGCGCAGGGTAGCCATGAGACCCAGTACTTC.

This chain connects TRBV27 to TRBJ1-6, with TRBD1 matching 7 bases. Per germline, CDR1 MNHEY and CDR2 SMNVEV (reference sequence). The CDR3 spans 12 residues. V was pared by 2 bases and J by 14 bases, with 3 bases of the junction left unmatched. The CDR3 DNA reads as TGTGCCAGCAGTTTAAGGCAGGGGGCCCTCCACTTT. Its protein product is CASSLRQGALHF.

The J gene is TRBJ2-2, the V gene TRBV12-5, with TRBD2 as a possible D gene (5 bases). CDR1 is LGHNT, CDR2 FRNRAP, per germline. Trimming left V 2 bases short and J 5 bases short, with 6 bases between. The CDR3 is made up of 13 amino acids. Here the CDR3 reads CASGLRETGELFF. In DNA form, the CDR3 reads TGTGCTAGTGGTTTGAGGGAGACCGGGGAGCTGTTTTTT. Using reference TRBV12-5 and TRBJ2-2 for the parts outside the CDR3, the full variable domain is DARVTQTPRHKVTEMGQEVTMRCQPILGHNTVFWYRQTMMQGLELLAYFRNRAPLDDSGMPKDRFSAEMPDATLATLKIQPSEPRDSAVYFCASGLRETGELFFGEGSRLTVL.

V gene TRBV2 combines with J gene TRBJ1-4; 9 nucleotides align to TRBD1. Germline CDR1 is SNHLY and CDR2 is FYNNEI. V gave up 5 bases and J gave up 2 bases; unmatched junction bases: 12. CDR3 length: 18 amino acids. The CDR3 region has the DNA TGTGCCAGCAGTCCTACAGGGGGCCAGATCTCCACTAATGAAAAACTGTTTTTT. Encoded protein: CASSPTGGQISTNEKLFF.

The V call is TRBV9, the J call TRBJ2-1; tentative D call: TRBD2 (5 bases). V lost 0 bases and J 1 base, leaving 11 bases between the germline ends. The CDR3 runs 16 residues. Germline V lookup: CDR1 SGDLS, CDR2 YYNGEE. In nucleotides, the CDR3 is TGTGCCAGCAGCGTAGAAGGGAGCTATTCCTACAATGAGCAGTTCTTC. Its protein is CASSVEGSYSYNEQFF.